This TCR beta chain was documented in a study of T cell repertoires in cytomegalovirus infection. The CDR3 covers 16 residues. V was trimmed by 0 bases and J by 1 base, leaving 12 bases between them. The V gene's germline CDR1 is MNHEY and CDR2 SVGEGT. From the reads, TCRdb called clonotypes with MiXCR, one entry per CDR3 protein. This table has 150,000 to 200,000 distinct CDR3 sequences, about 15% appearing once. The sample comprised PBMCs. The chain employs TRBV6-2 or TRBV6-3 and TRBJ1-1; the D is unclear. The receptor comes from a human donor in good health (CMV status not recorded). Some clones in this sample may be carry-over from other donors' samples. Written as DNA, the CDR3 is TGTGCCAGCAGTTACTCCCCGGGGTATGCGAACACTGAAGCTTTCTTT. It yields the protein CASSYSPGYANTEAFF.